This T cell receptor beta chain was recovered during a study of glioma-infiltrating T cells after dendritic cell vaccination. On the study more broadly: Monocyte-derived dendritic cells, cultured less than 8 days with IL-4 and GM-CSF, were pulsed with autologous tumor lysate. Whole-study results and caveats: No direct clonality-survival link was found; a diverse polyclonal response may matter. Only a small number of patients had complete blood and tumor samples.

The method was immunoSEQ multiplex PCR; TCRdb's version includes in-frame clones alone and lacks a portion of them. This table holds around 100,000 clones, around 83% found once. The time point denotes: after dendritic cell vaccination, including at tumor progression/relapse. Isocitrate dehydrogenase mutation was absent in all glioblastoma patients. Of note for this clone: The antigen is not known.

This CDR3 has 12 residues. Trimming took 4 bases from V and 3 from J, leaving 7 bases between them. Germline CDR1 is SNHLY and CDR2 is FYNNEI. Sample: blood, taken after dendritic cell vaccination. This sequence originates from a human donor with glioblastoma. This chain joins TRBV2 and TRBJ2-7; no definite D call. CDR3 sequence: CASSAVRYEQYF. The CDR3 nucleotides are TGTGCCAGCAGTGCGGTTCGCTACGAGCAGTACTTC.